This T cell receptor beta chain was profiled in a study of T cells after yellow fever vaccination. The germline V and J ends were trimmed by 0 bases and 8 bases, with 10 bases remaining between them. The CDR3 consists of 14 residues. CDR1 and CDR2 (germline): KGHDR, SFDVKD. At least ten counts were recorded for this clonotype. MiXCR, applied by TCRdb to the 5' RACE reads, yields one record per CDR3 protein. The sample yields roughly 74,000 distinct CDR3 sequences, around 6.5% seen once. The source material was CD8+ T cells sorted from PBMCs, sampled about 5 days after the first yellow fever vaccination. The chain combines TRBV24-1 with TRBJ2-1, with TRBD1 as a possible D gene (6 bases). The TCR comes from a young man who received the YFV17D yellow fever vaccine. The CDR3 sequence: CATSDLGRGHEQFF. CDR3 coding DNA: TGTGCCACCAGTGATTTGGGCAGGGGACATGAGCAGTTCTTC.